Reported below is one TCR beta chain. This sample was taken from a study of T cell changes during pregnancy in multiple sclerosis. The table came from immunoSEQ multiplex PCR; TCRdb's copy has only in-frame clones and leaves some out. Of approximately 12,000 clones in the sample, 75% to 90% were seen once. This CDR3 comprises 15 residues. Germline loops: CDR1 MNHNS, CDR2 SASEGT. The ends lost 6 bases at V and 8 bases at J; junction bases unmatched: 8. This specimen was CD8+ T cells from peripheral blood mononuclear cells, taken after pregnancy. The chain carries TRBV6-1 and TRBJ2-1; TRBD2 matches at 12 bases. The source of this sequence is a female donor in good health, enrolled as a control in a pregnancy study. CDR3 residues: CASRLLAGGFDEQFF. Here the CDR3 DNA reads TGTGCCAGCAGGTTACTAGCGGGAGGATTCGATGAGCAGTTCTTC.